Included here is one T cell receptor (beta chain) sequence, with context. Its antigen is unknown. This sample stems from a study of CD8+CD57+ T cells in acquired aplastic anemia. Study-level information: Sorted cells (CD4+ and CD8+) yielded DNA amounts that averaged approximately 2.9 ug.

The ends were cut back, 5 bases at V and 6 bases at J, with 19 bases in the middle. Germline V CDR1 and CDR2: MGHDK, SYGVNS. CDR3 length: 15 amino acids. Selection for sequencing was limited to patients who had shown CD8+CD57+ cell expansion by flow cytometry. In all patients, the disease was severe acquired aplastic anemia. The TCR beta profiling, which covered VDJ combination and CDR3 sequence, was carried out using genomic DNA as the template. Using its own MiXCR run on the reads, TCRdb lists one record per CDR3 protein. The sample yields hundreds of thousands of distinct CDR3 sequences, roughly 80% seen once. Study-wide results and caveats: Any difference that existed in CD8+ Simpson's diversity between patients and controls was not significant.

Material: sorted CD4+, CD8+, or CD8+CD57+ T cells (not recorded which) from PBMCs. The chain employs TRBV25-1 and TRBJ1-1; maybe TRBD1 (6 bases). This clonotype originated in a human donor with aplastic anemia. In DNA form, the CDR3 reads TGTGCCAGCAGTTTAGGGGGACGGCTTGTTCCTGAAGCTTTCTTT. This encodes CASSLGGRLVPEAFF.